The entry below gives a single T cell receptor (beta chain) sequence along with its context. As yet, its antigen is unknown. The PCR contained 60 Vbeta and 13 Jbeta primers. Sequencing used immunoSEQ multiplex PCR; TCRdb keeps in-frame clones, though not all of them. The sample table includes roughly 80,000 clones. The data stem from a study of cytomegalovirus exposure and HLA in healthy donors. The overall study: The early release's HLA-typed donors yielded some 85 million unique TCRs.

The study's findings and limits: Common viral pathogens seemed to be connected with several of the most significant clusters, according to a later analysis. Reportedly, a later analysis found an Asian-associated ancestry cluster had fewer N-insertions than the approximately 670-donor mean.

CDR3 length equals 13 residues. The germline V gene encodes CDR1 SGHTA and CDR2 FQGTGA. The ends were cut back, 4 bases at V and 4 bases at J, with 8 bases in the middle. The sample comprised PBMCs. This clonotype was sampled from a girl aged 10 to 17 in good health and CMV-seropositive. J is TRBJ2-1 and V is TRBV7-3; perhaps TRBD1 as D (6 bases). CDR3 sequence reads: CASSYGQYNEQFF. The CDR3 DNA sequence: TGTGCCAGCAGCTACGGACAGTACAATGAGCAGTTCTTC.